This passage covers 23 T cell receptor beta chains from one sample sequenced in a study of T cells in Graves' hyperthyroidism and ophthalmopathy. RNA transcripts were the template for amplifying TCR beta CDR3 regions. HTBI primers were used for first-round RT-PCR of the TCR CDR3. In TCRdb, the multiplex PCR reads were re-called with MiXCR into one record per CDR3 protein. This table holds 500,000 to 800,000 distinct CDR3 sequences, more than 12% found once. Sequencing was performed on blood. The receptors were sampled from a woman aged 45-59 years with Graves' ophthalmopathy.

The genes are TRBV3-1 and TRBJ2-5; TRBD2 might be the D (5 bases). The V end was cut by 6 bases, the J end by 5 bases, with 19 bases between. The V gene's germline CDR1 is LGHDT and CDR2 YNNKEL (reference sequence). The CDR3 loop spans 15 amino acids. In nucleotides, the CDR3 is TGTGCCAGCAGGGCGGGCGGATCCTACGGGGAGACCCAGTACTTC. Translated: CASRAGGSYGETQYF.

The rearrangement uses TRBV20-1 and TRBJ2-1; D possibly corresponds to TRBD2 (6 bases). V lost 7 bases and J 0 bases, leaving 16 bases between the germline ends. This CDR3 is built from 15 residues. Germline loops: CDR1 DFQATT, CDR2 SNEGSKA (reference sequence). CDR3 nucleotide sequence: TGCAGTGGACTAGATTTTGCGAGCTCCTACAATGAGCAGTTCTTC. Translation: CSGLDFASSYNEQFF.

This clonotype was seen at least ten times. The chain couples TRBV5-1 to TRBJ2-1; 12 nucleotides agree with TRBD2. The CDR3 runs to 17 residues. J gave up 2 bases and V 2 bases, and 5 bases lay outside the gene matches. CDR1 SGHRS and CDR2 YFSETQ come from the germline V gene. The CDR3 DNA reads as TGCGCCAGCAGCTTCGCCGGACTAGCGGGACCCTACAATGAGCAGTTCTTC. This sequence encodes CASSFAGLAGPYNEQFF. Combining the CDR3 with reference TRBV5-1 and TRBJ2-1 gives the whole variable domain KAGVTQTPRYLIKTRGQQVTLSCSPISGHRSVSWYQQTPGQGLQFLFEYFSETQRNKGNFPGRFSGRQFSNSRSEMNVSTLELGDSALYLCASSFAGLAGPYNEQFFGPGTRLTVL.

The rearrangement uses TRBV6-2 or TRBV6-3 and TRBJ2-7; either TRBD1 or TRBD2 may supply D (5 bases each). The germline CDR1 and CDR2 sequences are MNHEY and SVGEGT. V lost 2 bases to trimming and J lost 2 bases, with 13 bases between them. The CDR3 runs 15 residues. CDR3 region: CASSYNRGRTYEQYF. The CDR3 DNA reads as TGTGCCAGCAGTTACAATCGGGGCAGGACCTACGAGCAGTACTTC.

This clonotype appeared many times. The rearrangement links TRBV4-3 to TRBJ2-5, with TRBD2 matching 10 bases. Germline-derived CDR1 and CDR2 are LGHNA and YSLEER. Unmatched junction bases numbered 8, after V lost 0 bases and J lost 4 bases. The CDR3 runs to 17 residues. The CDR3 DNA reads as TGCGCCAGCAGCCAAGATAAAGCGGGAGGGCCTGGAGAGACCCAGTACTTC. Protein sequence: CASSQDKAGGPGETQYF.

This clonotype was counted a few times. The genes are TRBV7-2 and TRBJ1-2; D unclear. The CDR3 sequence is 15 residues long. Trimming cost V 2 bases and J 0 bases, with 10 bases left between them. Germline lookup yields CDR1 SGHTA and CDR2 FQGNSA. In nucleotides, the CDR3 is TGTGCCAGCAGCTTAACACAGAGAGCTAACTATGGCTACACCTTC. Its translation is CASSLTQRANYGYTF.

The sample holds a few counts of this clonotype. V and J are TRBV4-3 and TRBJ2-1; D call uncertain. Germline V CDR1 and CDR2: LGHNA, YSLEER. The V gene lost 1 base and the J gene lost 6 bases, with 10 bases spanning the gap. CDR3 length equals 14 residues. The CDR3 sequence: CASSQGPPPNEQFF. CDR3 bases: TGCGCCAGCAGCCAAGGCCCACCCCCCAATGAGCAGTTCTTC.

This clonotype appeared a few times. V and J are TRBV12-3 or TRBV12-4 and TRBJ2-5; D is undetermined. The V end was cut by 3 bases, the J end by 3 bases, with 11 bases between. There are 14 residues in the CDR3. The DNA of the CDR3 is TGTGCCAGCAGTTTCAAGGTGGGGAAAGAGACCCAGTACTTC. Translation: CASSFKVGKETQYF.

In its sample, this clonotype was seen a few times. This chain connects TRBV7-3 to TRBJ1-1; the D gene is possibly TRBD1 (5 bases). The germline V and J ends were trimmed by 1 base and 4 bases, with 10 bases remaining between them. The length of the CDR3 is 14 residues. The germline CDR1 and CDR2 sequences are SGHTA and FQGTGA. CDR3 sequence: CASSLIGVSTEAFF. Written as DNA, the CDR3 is TGTGCCAGCAGCTTAATAGGGGTCTCCACTGAAGCTTTCTTT.

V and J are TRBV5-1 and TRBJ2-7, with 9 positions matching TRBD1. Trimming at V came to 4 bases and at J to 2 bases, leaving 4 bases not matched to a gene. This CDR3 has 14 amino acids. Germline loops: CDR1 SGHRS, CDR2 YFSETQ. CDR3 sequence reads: CASSKDRGTYEQYF. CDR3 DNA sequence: TGCGCCAGCAGCAAGGACAGGGGCACCTACGAGCAGTACTTC.

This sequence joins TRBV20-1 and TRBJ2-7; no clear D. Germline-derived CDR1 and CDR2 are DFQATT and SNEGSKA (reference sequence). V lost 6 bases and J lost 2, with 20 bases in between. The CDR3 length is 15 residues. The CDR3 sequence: CSANLVPGRPYEQYF. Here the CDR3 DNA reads TGCAGTGCGAATTTGGTACCAGGACGACCCTACGAGCAGTACTTC.

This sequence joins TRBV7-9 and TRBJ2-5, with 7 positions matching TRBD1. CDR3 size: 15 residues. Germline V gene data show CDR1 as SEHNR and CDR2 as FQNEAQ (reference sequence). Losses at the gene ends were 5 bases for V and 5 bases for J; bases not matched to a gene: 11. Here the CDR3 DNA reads TGTGCCAGCAGCCCCCGAGACAGGGAGAGTGAGACCCAGTACTTC. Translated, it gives CASSPRDRESETQYF.

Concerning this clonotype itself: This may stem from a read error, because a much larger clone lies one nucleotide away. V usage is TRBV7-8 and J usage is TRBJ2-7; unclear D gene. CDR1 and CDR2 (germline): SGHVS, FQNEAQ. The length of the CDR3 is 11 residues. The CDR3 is CAGSLDYEQYF. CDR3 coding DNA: TGTGCCGGCAGCTTAGACTACGAGCAGTACTTC.

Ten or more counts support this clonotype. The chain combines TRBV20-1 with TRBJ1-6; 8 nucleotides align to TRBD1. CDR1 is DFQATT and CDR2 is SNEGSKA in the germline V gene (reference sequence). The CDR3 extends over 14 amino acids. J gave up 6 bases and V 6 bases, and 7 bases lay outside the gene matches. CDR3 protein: CSASGTGLNSPLHF. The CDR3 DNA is TGCAGTGCATCCGGGACAGGTCTTAATTCACCCCTCCACTTT.

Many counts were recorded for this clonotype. CDR3 DNA: TGTGCCAGCAGTCGACGGGGGAACTATGGCTACACCTTC. Protein: CASSRRGNYGYTF. The J gene is TRBJ1-2, the V gene TRBV27, with D possibly matching TRBD1 (5 bases). Trimming took 5 bases from V and 2 from J, leaving 9 bases between them. Per the germline V gene, CDR1 is MNHEY and CDR2 is SMNVEV (reference sequence). This CDR3 spans 13 amino acids.

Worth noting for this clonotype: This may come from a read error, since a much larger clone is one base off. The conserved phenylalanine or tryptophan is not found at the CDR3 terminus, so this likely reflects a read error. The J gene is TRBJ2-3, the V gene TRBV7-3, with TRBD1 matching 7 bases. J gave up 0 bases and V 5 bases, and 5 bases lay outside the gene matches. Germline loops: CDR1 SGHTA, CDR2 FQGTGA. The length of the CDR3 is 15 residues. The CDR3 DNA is TGTGCCAGCAGCATAGGGACAGCCAGCACAGATACGCAGTATCTT. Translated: CASSIGTASTDTQYL.

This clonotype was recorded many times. CDR3 sequence (DNA): TGCGCCAGCAGCTTGGATGCAGCGGCCTACGAGCAGTACTTC. Translation gives CASSLDAAAYEQYF. This chain links TRBV5-1 with TRBJ2-7; TRBD2 is a possible D gene (5 bases). Germline V gene data show CDR1 as SGHRS and CDR2 as YFSETQ. V was pared by 0 bases and J by 2 bases, with 9 bases between. CDR3 length equals 14 residues.

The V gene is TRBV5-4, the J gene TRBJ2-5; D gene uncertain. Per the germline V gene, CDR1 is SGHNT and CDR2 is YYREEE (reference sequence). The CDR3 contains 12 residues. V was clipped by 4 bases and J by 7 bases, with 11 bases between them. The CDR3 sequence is CASSPYLGTQYF. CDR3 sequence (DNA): TGTGCCAGCAGCCCTTACCTTGGGACCCAGTACTTC.

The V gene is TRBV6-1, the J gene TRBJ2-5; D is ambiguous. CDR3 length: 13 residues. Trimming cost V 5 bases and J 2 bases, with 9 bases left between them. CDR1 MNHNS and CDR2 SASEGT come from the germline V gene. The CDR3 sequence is CASSRAYQETQYF. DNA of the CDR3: TGTGCCAGCAGTAGAGCATATCAAGAGACCCAGTACTTC.

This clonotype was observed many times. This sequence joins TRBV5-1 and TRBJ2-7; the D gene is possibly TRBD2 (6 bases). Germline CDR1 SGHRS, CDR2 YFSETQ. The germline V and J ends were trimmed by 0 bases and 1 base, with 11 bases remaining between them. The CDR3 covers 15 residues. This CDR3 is CASSLGGVQSYEQYF. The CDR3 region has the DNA TGCGCCAGCAGCTTGGGGGGGGTCCAATCCTACGAGCAGTACTTC.

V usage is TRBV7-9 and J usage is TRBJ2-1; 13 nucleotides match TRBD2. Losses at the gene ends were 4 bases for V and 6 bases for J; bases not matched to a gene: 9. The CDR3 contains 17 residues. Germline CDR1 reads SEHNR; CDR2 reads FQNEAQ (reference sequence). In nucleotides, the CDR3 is TGTGCCAGCAGCTACGGGACTAGCGGGATTTTGTTCAATGAGCAGTTCTTC. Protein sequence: CASSYGTSGILFNEQFF. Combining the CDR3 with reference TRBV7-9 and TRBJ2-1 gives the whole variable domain DTGVSQNPRHKITKRGQNVTFRCDPISEHNRLYWYRQTLGQGPEFLTYFQNEAQLEKSRLLSDRFSAERPKGSFSTLEIQRTEQGDSAMYLCASSYGTSGILFNEQFFGPGTRLTVL.

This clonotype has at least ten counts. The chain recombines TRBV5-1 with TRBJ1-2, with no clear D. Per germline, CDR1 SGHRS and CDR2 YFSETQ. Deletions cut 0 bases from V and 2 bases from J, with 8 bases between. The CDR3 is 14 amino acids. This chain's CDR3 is CASSLEGQNYGYTF. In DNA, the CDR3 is TGCGCCAGCAGCTTGGAAGGGCAAAACTATGGCTACACCTTC.

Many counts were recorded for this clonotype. CDR3 protein: CASSRTGTGGLSYNEQFF. For the CDR3, the DNA is TGTGCCAGCAGCCGTACGGGGACAGGGGGCCTTTCCTACAATGAGCAGTTCTTC. The genes are TRBV7-2 and TRBJ2-1, with 12 bases that match TRBD1. The V gene's germline CDR1 is SGHTA and CDR2 FQGNSA. The trim removed 5 bases at V and 1 base at J, leaving 9 bases unmatched. The CDR3 is 18 residues long.